The source of this TCR beta chain is a study of OX40 agonist ivuxolimab in advanced cancers. On the study more broadly: Dose-escalation patients were diagnosed with hepatocellular carcinoma, melanoma, renal cell cancer or head and neck cancer.

Produced via immunoSEQ multiplex PCR; TCRdb's table is partial and in-frame only. The sample consists of 55,000 to 80,000 clones, under 95% of them appearing once. Study-wide findings and caveats: Relative to CD4+ cells, CD8+ T cells on average had more expanded clones.

The CDR3 runs to 16 residues. Trimming took 5 bases from V and 4 from J, leaving 21 bases between them. Germline lookup yields CDR1 SGHTA and CDR2 FQGTGA. To note about this clone: Antigen: not known.

The specimen comprised CD4+ or CD8+ T cells sorted from blood, sampled in a trial of the OX40 agonist ivuxolimab. This sequence originates from an adult with an advanced solid tumor such as melanoma, head and neck, liver or kidney cancer. V and J are TRBV7-3 and TRBJ2-7; D may match TRBD1 or TRBD2 (7 bases each). The CDR3 sequence: CASSLQGGLILYEQYF. CDR3 sequence (DNA): TGTGCCAGCAGCCTCCAGGGGGGGCTAATATTATACGAGCAGTACTTC.